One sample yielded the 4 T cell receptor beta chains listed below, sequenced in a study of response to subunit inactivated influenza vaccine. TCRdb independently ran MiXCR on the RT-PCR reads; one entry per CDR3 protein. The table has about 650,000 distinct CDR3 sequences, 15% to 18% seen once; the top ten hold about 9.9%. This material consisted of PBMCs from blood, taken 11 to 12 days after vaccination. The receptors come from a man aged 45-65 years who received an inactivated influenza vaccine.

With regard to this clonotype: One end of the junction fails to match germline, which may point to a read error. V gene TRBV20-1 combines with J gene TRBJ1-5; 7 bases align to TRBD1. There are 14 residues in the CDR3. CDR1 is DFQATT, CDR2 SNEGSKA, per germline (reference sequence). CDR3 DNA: TGCAGTGTTTCGACAGGGTATGTCAATCGGCCCCAGCATTTT. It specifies CSVSTGYVNRPQHF.

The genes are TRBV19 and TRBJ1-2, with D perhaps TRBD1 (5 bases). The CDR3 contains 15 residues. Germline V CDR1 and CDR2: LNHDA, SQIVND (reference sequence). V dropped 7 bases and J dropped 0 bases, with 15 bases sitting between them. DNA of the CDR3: TGTGCCAGTACGAACAGCAGGGTAACTAACTATGGCTACACCTTC. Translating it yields CASTNSRVTNYGYTF.

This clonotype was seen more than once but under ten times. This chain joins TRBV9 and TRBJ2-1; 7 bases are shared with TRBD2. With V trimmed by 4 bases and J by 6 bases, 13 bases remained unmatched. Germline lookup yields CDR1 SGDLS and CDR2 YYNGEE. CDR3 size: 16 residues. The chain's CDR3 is CASSPRWGEGSNEQFF. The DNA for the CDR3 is TGTGCCAGCAGCCCCCGATGGGGGGAGGGATCCAATGAGCAGTTCTTC. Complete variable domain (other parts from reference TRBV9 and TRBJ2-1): DSGVTQTPKHLITATGQRVTLRCSPRSGDLSVYWYQQSLDQGLQFLIQYYNGEERAKGNILERFSAQQFPDLHSELNLSSLELGDSALYFCASSPRWGEGSNEQFFGPGTRLTVL.

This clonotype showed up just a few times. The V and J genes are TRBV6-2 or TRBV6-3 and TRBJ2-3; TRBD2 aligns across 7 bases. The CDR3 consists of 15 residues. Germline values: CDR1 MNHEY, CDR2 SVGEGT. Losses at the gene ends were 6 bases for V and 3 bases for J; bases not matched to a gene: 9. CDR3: CASSLLAVHTDTQYF. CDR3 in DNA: TGTGCCAGCAGCCTCCTAGCGGTCCATACAGATACGCAGTATTTT.